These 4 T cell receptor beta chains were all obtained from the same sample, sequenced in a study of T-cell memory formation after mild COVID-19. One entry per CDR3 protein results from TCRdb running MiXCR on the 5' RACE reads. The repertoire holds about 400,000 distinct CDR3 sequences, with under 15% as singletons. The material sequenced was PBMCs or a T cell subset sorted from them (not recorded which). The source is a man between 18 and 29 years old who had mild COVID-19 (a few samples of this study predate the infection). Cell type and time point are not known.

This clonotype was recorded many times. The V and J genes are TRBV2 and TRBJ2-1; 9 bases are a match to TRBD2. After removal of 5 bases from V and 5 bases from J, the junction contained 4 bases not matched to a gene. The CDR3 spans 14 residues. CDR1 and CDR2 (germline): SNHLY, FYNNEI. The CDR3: CASSRSSGDNEQFF. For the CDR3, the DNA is TGTGCCAGCAGTAGGTCTAGCGGGGACAATGAGCAGTTCTTC.

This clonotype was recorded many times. The CDR3 spells CSARVNYNEKLFF. DNA for the CDR3: TGCAGTGCTAGAGTTAACTATAATGAAAAACTGTTTTTT. The rearrangement links TRBV20-1 to TRBJ1-4; the D is unclear. The CDR3 has 13 residues. V shed 1 base and J shed 4 bases, with 7 bases lying between them. Per the germline V gene, CDR1 is DFQATT and CDR2 is SNEGSKA (reference sequence).

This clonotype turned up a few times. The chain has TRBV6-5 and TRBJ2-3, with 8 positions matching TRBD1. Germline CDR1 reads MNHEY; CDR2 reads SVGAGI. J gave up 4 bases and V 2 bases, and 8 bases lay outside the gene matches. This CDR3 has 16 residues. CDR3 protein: CASSYRQGARADTQYF. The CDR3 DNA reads TGTGCCAGCAGTTACAGGCAGGGGGCGAGGGCAGATACGCAGTATTTT.

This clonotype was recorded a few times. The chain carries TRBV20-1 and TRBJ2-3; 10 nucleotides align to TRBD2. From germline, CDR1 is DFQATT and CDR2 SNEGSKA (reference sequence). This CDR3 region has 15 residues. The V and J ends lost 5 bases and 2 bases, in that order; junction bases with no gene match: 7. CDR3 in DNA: TGCAGTGCTCCCCGGCTAGCGGGGGACACAGATACGCAGTATTTT. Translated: CSAPRLAGDTDTQYF.